This TCR beta chain came from a study of blood T cell repertoires in COVID-19. Per the authors' pipeline: Cell counts per sample came from amplifying reference gene primers. Produced via immunoSEQ multiplex PCR; TCRdb's table is partial and in-frame only. V and J calls and clone size are as listed in that table; D and trimming were resolved from the DNA. The sample holds roughly 250,000 clones, roughly 84% seen once. The TCR originated in a human donor with COVID-19, enrolled during active disease. The donor label of this sample is uncertain. Source material: peripheral blood.

In DNA, the CDR3 is TGTGCCAGCAGTCATCTAGCTGGAGGGGTCAATGAGCAGTTCTTC. The encoded protein is CASSHLAGGVNEQFF. The chain combines TRBV3-1 (or the pseudogene TRBV3-2) with TRBJ2-1; a possible D gene is TRBD2 (6 bases). V dropped 6 bases and J dropped 6 bases, with 18 bases sitting between them. Germline CDR1 reads LGHDT; CDR2 reads YNNKEL (reference sequence). The length of the CDR3 is 15 residues.